This record looks at one TCR beta chain sequence and its context. This sample stems from a study of blood T cell repertoires in COVID-19. The V and J ends lost 4 bases and 3 bases, in that order; junction bases with no gene match: 4. This CDR3 is built from 14 residues. Germline assignment: CDR1 SGHTA and CDR2 FQGNSA. Per the original data handling: How many nucleated cells were present was estimated from reference gene primer amplification. Measured with immunoSEQ multiplex PCR; TCRdb has only the in-frame clones, and not every one. V, J and clone size reflect that table, while D and trimming were determined from the DNA. The sample records roughly 290,000 clones, around 87% being singletons.

The rearrangement joins TRBV7-2 to TRBJ2-7; 9 bases align to TRBD1. The sequenced sample was peripheral blood. The clonotype comes from a woman aged 25 to 39 who had recovered from COVID-19. CDR3: CASSYGTGLYEQYF. CDR3 DNA: TGTGCCAGCAGCTACGGGACAGGGCTCTACGAGCAGTACTTC.